This entry lists 28 T cell receptor beta chains sequenced from one sample in a study of cytomegalovirus exposure and HLA in healthy donors. Produced via immunoSEQ multiplex PCR; TCRdb's table is partial and in-frame only. The sample gives around 240,000 clones, 85% to 90% of which show up once; 0.37% is in the top ten. The sequencing sample was made of PBMCs. The source is a woman under 30 in good health and CMV-seronegative.

The chain recombines TRBV28 with TRBJ2-5; D gene ambiguous. Trimming removed 8 bases at V and 3 bases at J, with 10 bases between. The CDR3 is 12 residues long. The germline CDR1 and CDR2 sequences are MDHEN and SYDVKM. CDR3 bases: TGTGCCAGCCTATCTACTGAAGAGACCCAGTACTTC. Translating it yields CASLSTEETQYF. The variable domain in full, completed from reference TRBV28 and TRBJ2-5, reads DVKVTQSSRYLVKRTGEKVFLECVQDMDHENMFWYRQDPGLGLRLIYFSYDVKMKEKGDIPEGYSVSREKKERFSLILESASTNQTSMYLCASLSTEETQYFGPGTRLLVL.

CDR3: CASSKGRWGNQPQHF. In DNA form, the CDR3 reads TGTGCCAGCAGCAAAGGCAGGTGGGGCAATCAGCCCCAGCATTTT. The genes are TRBV13 and TRBJ1-5; D call uncertain. V was clipped by 5 bases and J by 2 bases, with 13 bases between them. The CDR3 is 15 residues long. Germline V gene data show CDR1 as PRHDT and CDR2 as FYEKMQ (reference sequence).

This rearrangement joins TRBV27 to TRBJ2-1, with TRBD1 as a possible D gene (5 bases). The V gene's germline CDR1 is MNHEY and CDR2 SMNVEV (reference sequence). V lost 5 bases and J lost 1, with 15 bases in between. The CDR3 length is 16 residues. CDR3 region: CASSTSVGRSYNEQFF. DNA of the CDR3: TGTGCCAGCAGTACATCAGTGGGGCGGTCCTACAATGAGCAGTTCTTC.

This clone was counted once. The CDR3 nucleotides are TGTGCCCCCGCAGGGGGGCCTAAAAATGAGCAGTTCTTC. As protein: CAPAGGPKNEQFF. V usage is TRBV21-1 and J usage is TRBJ2-1; TRBD1, the table's D call, lacks a check against the DNA. TRBV21-1 is recorded as a pseudogene. CDR3 size: 13 residues.

V and J are TRBV28 and TRBJ2-7; 10 bases line up with TRBD1. Germline V gives CDR1 MDHEN, CDR2 SYDVKM. This CDR3 is 14 amino acids long. The trim removed 4 bases at V and 3 bases at J, leaving 3 bases unmatched. CDR3: CASSSGQGDYEQYF. In nucleotides, the CDR3 is TGTGCCAGCAGTTCTGGACAGGGGGACTACGAGCAGTACTTC.

This chain connects TRBV11-2 to TRBJ1-1, with unresolved D. The V and J ends lost 3 bases and 1 base respectively, with 9 bases between them. CDR1 and CDR2 (germline): SGHAT, FQNNGV. The CDR3 is 14 residues long. DNA of the CDR3: TGTGCCAGCAGCTTTAACAGCCAGAACACTGAAGCTTTCTTT. Amino acid sequence: CASSFNSQNTEAFF. The full variable domain, in which reference TRBV11-2 and TRBJ1-1 provide the parts outside the CDR3, is EAGVAQSPRYKIIEKRQSVAFWCNPISGHATLYWYQQILGQGPKLLIQFQNNGVVDDSQLPKDRFSAERLKGVDSTLKIQPAKLEDSAVYLCASSFNSQNTEAFFGQGTRLTVV.

The chain recombines TRBV7-8 with TRBJ2-2, with 7 bases aligning to TRBD1. Germline values: CDR1 SGHVS, CDR2 FQNEAQ. This CDR3 is 15 amino acids long. J lost 4 bases, V lost 3 bases, and 5 bases had no gene match. The CDR3: CASSFEGAATGELFF. The CDR3 DNA reads TGTGCCAGCAGCTTTGAGGGGGCGGCCACCGGGGAGCTGTTTTTT.

The chain is built from TRBV29-1 and TRBJ1-1; D gene ambiguous. Germline V gene sequence: CDR1 SQVTM, CDR2 ANQGSEA. The CDR3 is made up of 13 amino acids. V dropped 5 bases and J dropped 5 bases, with 15 bases sitting between them. The CDR3 bases are TGCAGCGTTTATGGGTTCGCGGGAACTGAAGCTTTCTTT. This encodes CSVYGFAGTEAFF. Complete variable domain (other parts from reference TRBV29-1 and TRBJ1-1): SAVISQKPSRDICQRGTSLTIQCQVDSQVTMMFWYRQQPGQSLTLIATANQGSEATYESGFVIDKFPISRPNLTFSTLTVSNMSPEDSSIYLCSVYGFAGTEAFFGQGTRLTVV.

The genes are TRBV10-1 and TRBJ1-1; 7 bases match TRBD1. Trimming at V came to 2 bases and at J to 1 base, leaving 22 bases not matched to a gene. Germline loops: CDR1 WNHNN, CDR2 SYGVQD (reference sequence). This CDR3 region has 21 residues. The CDR3 sequence: CASSEPLLDREDLYRNTEAFF. The DNA for the CDR3 is TGCGCCAGCAGTGAGCCCTTATTAGACAGGGAAGATTTGTACCGGAACACTGAAGCTTTCTTT.

The rearrangement links TRBV7-9 to TRBJ1-1; tentatively, D is TRBD1 (6 bases). The ends were cut back, 5 bases at V and 7 bases at J, with 11 bases in the middle. The CDR3 is 12 residues long. Per the germline V gene, CDR1 is SEHNR and CDR2 is FQNEAQ (reference sequence). The CDR3 is CASSPGAGEAFF. The CDR3 coding sequence is TGTGCCAGCAGCCCAGGGGCTGGTGAAGCTTTCTTT.

This clone was detected once. The rearrangement links TRBV7-8 to TRBJ1-2; TRBD1 matches at 7 bases. This CDR3 is built from 14 residues. Germline assignment: CDR1 SGHVS and CDR2 FQNEAQ. Trimming removed 4 bases from V and 0 bases from J; junction bases left unmatched: 2. The CDR3 DNA is TGTGCCAGCAGCTCCAGGGGGTCTAACTATGGCTACACCTTC. It encodes CASSSRGSNYGYTF. Combining the CDR3 with reference TRBV7-8 and TRBJ1-2 gives the whole variable domain GAGVSQSPRYKVAKRGQDVALRCDPISGHVSLFWYQQALGQGPEFLTYFQNEAQLDKSGLPSDRFFAERPEGSVSTLKIQRTQQEDSAVYLCASSSRGSNYGYTFGSGTRLTVV.

The chain has TRBV18 and TRBJ1-1; 12 bases match TRBD1. The length of the CDR3 is 17 residues. With V trimmed by 6 bases and J by 1 base, 9 bases remained unmatched. The germline CDR1 and CDR2 sequences are KGHSH and LQKENI. The CDR3 DNA reads TGTGCCAGCTCGCTCTGGGACAGGGGGCTAGGGAACACTGAAGCTTTCTTT. Protein: CASSLWDRGLGNTEAFF.

The V call is TRBV11-2, the J call TRBJ1-1; 7 bases are a match to TRBD1. The CDR3 contains 13 residues. CDR1 is SGHAT, CDR2 FQNNGV, per germline. J was trimmed by 7 bases and V by 5 bases; bases with no gene match: 7. The CDR3 bases are TGTGCCAGCAGCCTACACAGGGGCGTTGAAGCTTTCTTT. Translated, it gives CASSLHRGVEAFF.

This chain joins TRBV5-1 and TRBJ2-1, with 10 bases that match TRBD2. V was pared by 1 base and J by 2 bases, with 6 bases of the junction left unmatched. From germline, CDR1 is SGHRS and CDR2 YFSETQ. The CDR3 sequence is 17 residues long. The CDR3 bases are TGCGCCAGCAGCTTGTCTCCTAGCGGGAGAACCTACAATGAGCAGTTCTTC. It translates to CASSLSPSGRTYNEQFF.

The chain combines TRBV7-9 with TRBJ2-7, with TRBD1 matching over 11 bases. The germline V gene encodes CDR1 SEHNR and CDR2 FQNEAQ (reference sequence). The CDR3 is made up of 17 amino acids. J gave up 5 bases and V 1 base, and 10 bases lay outside the gene matches. The CDR3 DNA is TGTGCCAGCAGCTTAGGATTTGGACAGGGGGCTTTGAACGAGCAGTACTTC. Protein sequence: CASSLGFGQGALNEQYF. The variable domain in full, completed from reference TRBV7-9 and TRBJ2-7, reads DTGVSQNPRHKITKRGQNVTFRCDPISEHNRLYWYRQTLGQGPEFLTYFQNEAQLEKSRLLSDRFSAERPKGSFSTLEIQRTEQGDSAMYLCASSLGFGQGALNEQYFGPGTRLTVT.

Concerning this clone: A junction end diverges from the germline sequence, so it may reflect a read error. This specimen includes other DNA sequences encoding the same CDR3. The J gene is TRBJ2-5, the V gene TRBV7-7, with 8 bases lining up with TRBD2. The CDR3 covers 15 residues. CDR1 is SSHAT, CDR2 FNYEAQ, per germline (reference sequence). The CDR3 here is CASSPGGARQETQYF. The CDR3 DNA sequence: TGTGCTAGCAGCCCCGGGGGGGCCCGGCAAGAGACCCAGTACTTC.

The chain joins TRBV5-4 to TRBJ1-3; D remains unclear. Between the trimmed V and J ends, which lost 1 base and 3 bases, there was a span of 5 bases. Per germline, CDR1 SGHNT and CDR2 YYREEE (reference sequence). The CDR3 spans 13 residues. The CDR3 loop is CASSLSRGNTIYF. The CDR3 DNA is TGTGCCAGCAGCTTGTCGCGTGGAAACACCATATATTTT.

V and J are TRBV19 and TRBJ1-5; 9 nucleotides agree with TRBD1. From germline, CDR1 is LNHDA and CDR2 SQIVND (reference sequence). After removal of 6 bases from V and 1 base from J, the junction contained 4 bases not matched to a gene. This CDR3 has 15 residues. In DNA form, the CDR3 reads TGTGCCAGTAGAACAGGACAGGGGAGCAATCAGCCCCAGCATTTT. Residues: CASRTGQGSNQPQHF.

The sample holds one count of this clone. The rearrangement uses TRBV6-6 and TRBJ1-4, with D perhaps TRBD1 (6 bases). V was cut by 3 bases and J by 5 bases, with 10 bases left in between. Germline V CDR1 and CDR2: MNHNY, SVGAGI (reference sequence). This CDR3 comprises 14 residues. The CDR3 region has the DNA TGTGCCAGCAGTTATGGGGGGGCGAATGAAAAACTGTTTTTT. Translated, it gives CASSYGGANEKLFF.

The gene calls are TRBV28 and TRBJ2-3; 8 bases map to TRBD1. The CDR3 consists of 16 residues. Germline V CDR1 and CDR2: MDHEN, SYDVKM. Germline trimming cut 8 bases from V and 5 bases from J; bases unmatched to any gene: 15. The DNA for the CDR3 is TGTGCCAGCCAATGGACTGGACAGGGAAATCTAGATACGCAGTATTTT. Amino acid sequence: CASQWTGQGNLDTQYF.

J is TRBJ1-3 and V is TRBV28, with TRBD1 matching over 8 bases. The germline V gene has CDR1 MDHEN and CDR2 SYDVKM. The CDR3 sequence is 19 residues long. V shed 3 bases, J shed 0 bases, and the junction held 13 bases outside the gene matches. The CDR3 here is CASSFPTGDIADSGNTIYF. DNA for the CDR3: TGTGCCAGCAGTTTCCCGACAGGGGATATCGCCGACTCTGGAAACACCATATATTTT.

The chain carries TRBV28 and TRBJ1-2, with D maybe TRBD1 (6 bases). This CDR3 has 15 amino acids. V lost 2 bases, J lost 8 bases, and 18 bases lay in between. Germline V gene sequence: CDR1 MDHEN, CDR2 SYDVKM. The CDR3 DNA sequence: TGTGCCAGCAGTTTAACGGCCCCAGGGGCGGAAGGCTACACCTTC. The encoded protein is CASSLTAPGAEGYTF.

Comment on this clone: Within the sample, other DNA sequences also encode this same CDR3. CDR3 DNA sequence: TGTGCCAGCAGTTACGGGCACCCGAGTGGCAATCAGCCCCAGCATTTT. Translating it yields CASSYGHPSGNQPQHF. The rearrangement links TRBV6-5 to TRBJ1-5; no firm D call. Germline V gene lookup returns CDR1 MNHEY and CDR2 SVGAGI. Trimming removed 2 bases from V and 2 bases from J, with 13 bases in between. This CDR3 is built from 16 residues.

This clone showed up just a few times. The chain carries TRBV28 and TRBJ1-5; TRBD1 matches at 8 bases. The CDR3 totals 13 residues. CDR1 is MDHEN and CDR2 is SYDVKM in the germline V gene. Germline trimming cut 6 bases from V and 7 bases from J; bases unmatched to any gene: 5. This chain's CDR3 is CASRGQGAQPQHF. Written as DNA, the CDR3 is TGTGCCAGCAGGGGGCAGGGGGCCCAGCCCCAGCATTTT.

V is TRBV5-4 and J is TRBJ2-7; the match to TRBD2 covers 10 bases. V was pared by 3 bases and J by 7 bases, with 7 bases of the junction left unmatched. CDR3 length: 14 residues. Germline loops: CDR1 SGHNT, CDR2 YYREEE (reference sequence). CDR3 bases: TGTGCCAGCAGCTCGGTTATTAGCGGGGGGGAGCAGTACTTC. This sequence encodes CASSSVISGGEQYF.

The rearrangement uses TRBV29-1 and TRBJ2-3; 9 bases map to TRBD2. Germline trimming cut 0 bases from V and 4 bases from J; bases unmatched to any gene: 8. Germline-derived CDR1 and CDR2 are SQVTM and ANQGSEA. This CDR3 contains 16 residues. The CDR3 coding sequence is TGCAGCGTTGAAGATATCAGCGGGGGGTTTGCAGATACGCAGTATTTT. Translating it yields CSVEDISGGFADTQYF.

This chain uses TRBV6-5 with TRBJ1-2; possibly TRBD1 for D (5 bases). Trimming removed 5 bases at V and 2 bases at J, with 9 bases between. Germline V gives CDR1 MNHEY, CDR2 SVGAGI. The CDR3 spans 13 residues. CDR3 sequence reads: CASSQGLNYGYTF. CDR3 coding DNA: TGTGCCAGCAGTCAGGGCCTGAACTATGGCTACACCTTC.

The chain combines TRBV15 with TRBJ1-4, with D unresolved. Germline V gives CDR1 LNHNV, CDR2 YYDKDF (reference sequence). The CDR3 is made up of 14 amino acids. V was pared by 4 bases and J by 8 bases, with 14 bases between. CDR3 DNA sequence: TGTGCCACCAGCACTACCGCGGGTCAGGAAAAACTGTTTTTT. This encodes CATSTTAGQEKLFF.